One sample yielded the 20 T cell receptor beta chains listed below, sequenced in a study of T cells after yellow fever vaccination. MiXCR, applied by TCRdb to the 5' RACE reads, yields one record per CDR3 protein. The table lists roughly 190,000 distinct CDR3 sequences, about 10% of them singletons, with just over 35% in the top ten. The input for sequencing was CD8+ T cells sorted from PBMCs, taken 15 days after the yellow fever booster vaccination. The receptors originated from a man aged 18 to 29 who received the YFV17D yellow fever vaccine.

This clonotype was recorded once. The chain carries TRBV4-3 and TRBJ2-2; the D is unclear. CDR1 LGHNA and CDR2 YSLEER come from the germline V gene. The CDR3 runs 14 residues. Trimming shortened V by 3 bases and J by 2 bases, and 7 bases separated the two germline ends. DNA of the CDR3: TGCGCCAGCAGCCAGGGGATAAACACCGGGGAGCTGTTTTTT. This codes for CASSQGINTGELFF.

This chain uses TRBV6-2 or TRBV6-3 with TRBJ2-3; 8 bases fit TRBD2. Germline assignment: CDR1 MNHEY and CDR2 SVGEGT. This CDR3 region has 15 residues. With V trimmed by 2 bases and J by 2 bases, 3 bases remained unmatched. The CDR3 coding sequence is TGTGCCAGCAGTTACATGCGGGGGGTCACAGATACGCAGTATTTT. Translated: CASSYMRGVTDTQYF.

CDR3 coding DNA: TGCGCCAGCAGCGTTCATGGACAGGGGGTGGATGAGCAGTTCTTC. Protein product: CASSVHGQGVDEQFF. V usage is TRBV4-3 and J usage is TRBJ2-1; 10 bases line up with TRBD1. This CDR3 comprises 15 residues. After removal of 5 bases from V and 8 bases from J, the junction contained 9 bases not matched to a gene. CDR1 and CDR2 from the germline V gene are LGHNA and YSLEER.

This clonotype appeared a few times. The chain has TRBV6-5 and TRBJ2-2; no reliable D call. The length of the CDR3 is 21 residues. Germline V gives CDR1 MNHEY, CDR2 SVGAGI. Trimming took off 0 bases at V and 0 bases at J, with 23 bases between the two ends. The CDR3 DNA reads as TGTGCCAGCAGTTACTCGTCTCCGTGGGCCAGGTCGTATACGAACACCGGGGAGCTGTTTTTT. Protein product: CASSYSSPWARSYTNTGELFF.

This clonotype has only a few counts. The chain combines TRBV29-1 with TRBJ1-1; D gene uncertain. This CDR3 is built from 14 residues. Germline V gene sequence: CDR1 SQVTM, CDR2 ANQGSEA. Trimming shortened V by 4 bases and J by 1 base, and 13 bases separated the two germline ends. As DNA, the CDR3 is TGCAGCGTTGTTCCGGGATCAGAGAACACTGAAGCTTTCTTT. It yields the protein CSVVPGSENTEAFF.

This chain joins TRBV18 and TRBJ2-7; 7 nucleotides line up with TRBD1. The CDR3 runs to 14 residues. Germline loops: CDR1 KGHSH, CDR2 LQKENI. Germline trimming cut 8 bases from V and 7 bases from J; bases unmatched to any gene: 14. The CDR3: CASLDSGKQGEQYF. The DNA of the CDR3 is TGTGCCAGCCTAGACTCAGGGAAACAGGGGGAGCAGTACTTC.

This clonotype turned up a few times. The chain carries TRBV7-3 and TRBJ2-3; weak D call: TRBD1 (6 bases). This CDR3 is built from 14 residues. The ends were cut back, 4 bases at V and 2 bases at J, with 10 bases in the middle. Germline CDR1 and CDR2: SGHTA and FQGTGA. The CDR3 sequence: CASSSRGHTDTQYF. The DNA for the CDR3 is TGTGCCAGCAGCTCCAGGGGCCACACAGATACGCAGTATTTT. The whole variable domain, remainder taken from reference TRBV7-3 and TRBJ2-3, is GAGVSQTPSNKVTEKGKYVELRCDPISGHTALYWYRQSLGQGPEFLIYFQGTGAADDSGLPNDRFFAVRPEGSVSTLKIQRTERGDSAVYLCASSSRGHTDTQYFGPGTRLTVL.

The chain recombines TRBV4-1 with TRBJ2-7; TRBD2 aligns across 10 bases. The CDR3 covers 14 residues. The ends lost 3 bases at V and 4 bases at J; junction bases unmatched: 3. Germline lookup yields CDR1 MGHRA and CDR2 YSYEKL. As DNA, the CDR3 is TGCGCCAGCAGCCAGGTAGCGGGGGGATACGAGCAGTACTTC. This sequence encodes CASSQVAGGYEQYF.

This clonotype was counted only a few times. The chain has TRBV11-2 and TRBJ2-2; a weak D match, TRBD1 (5 bases). Germline CDR1 and CDR2: SGHAT and FQNNGV. The V end was cut by 1 base, the J end by 6 bases, with 9 bases between. The CDR3 runs 14 residues. As DNA, the CDR3 is TGTGCCAGCAGCTTAGCGCCAGGGCCCGGGGAGCTGTTTTTT. This translates into CASSLAPGPGELFF.

This chain uses TRBV6-5 with TRBJ2-7, with a possible D match to TRBD2 (6 bases). CDR3 size: 14 residues. In germline, CDR1 is MNHEY, CDR2 SVGAGI. Between the trimmed V and J ends, which lost 4 bases and 1 base, there was a span of 11 bases. CDR3 sequence (DNA): TGTGCCAGCAGTTCGGGGACTCCTTCCTACGAGCAGTACTTC. It is translated as CASSSGTPSYEQYF.

This chain uses TRBV3-1 with TRBJ2-5, with D possibly being TRBD1 (7 bases). CDR3 length: 13 residues. Germline V lookup: CDR1 LGHDT, CDR2 YNNKEL (reference sequence). Trimming removed 5 bases from V and 5 bases from J, with 12 bases in between. CDR3 loop: CASSKQGRETQYF. The CDR3 region has the DNA TGTGCCAGCAGCAAACAGGGGAGGGAGACCCAGTACTTC.

This clonotype has only a few counts. The chain is built from TRBV20-1 and TRBJ1-6; D perhaps matches TRBD1 (6 bases). The CDR3 is 15 amino acids. Trimming pared 7 bases from V and 7 bases from J, leaving 20 bases between. In germline, CDR1 is DFQATT, CDR2 SNEGSKA (reference sequence). The CDR3 is CSVTAAGGGNSPLHF. CDR3 sequence (DNA): TGCAGTGTCACCGCCGCGGGGGGCGGGAATTCACCCCTCCACTTT.

Ten or more counts support this clonotype. V usage is TRBV7-9 and J usage is TRBJ2-1; 7 bases map to TRBD2. The V segment lost 5 bases and the J segment 11 bases; nucleotides outside the gene matches: 15. CDR3 length: 15 amino acids. In germline, CDR1 is SEHNR, CDR2 FQNEAQ (reference sequence). CDR3 sequence: CASSPSGGYSGKQFF. The CDR3 region has the DNA TGTGCCAGCAGCCCGTCGGGGGGATACTCAGGCAAGCAGTTCTTC.

Only a few counts were recorded for this clonotype. The chain employs TRBV20-1 and TRBJ2-7, with 8 bases fitting TRBD2. Trimming took 5 bases from V and 4 from J; bases not matched to a gene: 4. Germline CDR1 DFQATT, CDR2 SNEGSKA (reference sequence). There are 12 residues in the CDR3. This chain's CDR3 is CSAVGGGYEQYF. The CDR3 DNA follows: TGCAGTGCTGTCGGGGGGGGGTACGAGCAGTACTTC.

The table lists this clonotype with a few counts. The rearrangement joins TRBV21-1 to TRBJ1-2; the DNA was not used to check the table's D call, TRBD1. TRBV21-1 is a recognized pseudogene. The CDR3 runs 11 residues. The CDR3 is CASIRDYGYTF. The CDR3 region has the DNA TGTGCCAGCATCCGGGATTATGGCTACACCTTC.

This clonotype was seen at least ten times. The V call is TRBV4-3, the J call TRBJ2-4, with D possibly called TRBD1 or TRBD2 (6 bases each). This CDR3 spans 17 amino acids. The germline V and J ends were trimmed by 4 bases and 5 bases, with 21 bases remaining between them. Germline V gives CDR1 LGHNA, CDR2 YSLEER. DNA of the CDR3: TGCGCCAGCAGCCGCGGGCCGGGGGCGCTTGGTGAAAACATTCAGTACTTC. Translation: CASSRGPGALGENIQYF.

This clonotype was seen a handful of times. The V and J genes are TRBV4-1 and TRBJ1-2, with D unclear. Deletions cut 3 bases from V and 0 bases from J, with 8 bases between. Per germline, CDR1 MGHRA and CDR2 YSYEKL. The CDR3 has 14 amino acids. CDR3 region: CASSHINANYGYTF. The CDR3 DNA reads as TGCGCCAGCAGCCATATTAATGCTAACTATGGCTACACCTTC.

This clonotype was counted only a few times. V and J are TRBV7-2 and TRBJ2-3; possibly TRBD2 for D (6 bases). There are 13 residues in the CDR3. Per the germline V gene, CDR1 is SGHTA and CDR2 is FQGNSA. The germline V and J ends were trimmed by 8 bases and 2 bases, with 11 bases remaining between them. CDR3: CASSSDSTDTQYF. CDR3 coding DNA: TGTGCCAGCTCTAGCGACTCCACAGATACGCAGTATTTT.

This chain uses TRBV15 with TRBJ1-5; D gene ambiguous. From germline, CDR1 is LNHNV and CDR2 YYDKDF (reference sequence). Trimming removed 0 bases at V and 9 bases at J, with 6 bases between. This CDR3 is 12 amino acids long. The CDR3 sequence is CATSRDRGPQHF. CDR3 DNA sequence: TGTGCCACCAGCAGAGATCGGGGGCCCCAGCATTTT.

This clonotype was seen repeatedly, ten times or more. This rearrangement joins TRBV4-3 to TRBJ1-2, with no clear D. This CDR3 comprises 17 residues. Trimming cost V 0 bases and J 0 bases, with 14 bases left between them. Looked up from germline, CDR1 is LGHNA and CDR2 is YSLEER. CDR3 bases: TGCGCCAGCAGCCAAGATATGACGCACCGTCCTAACTATGGCTACACCTTC. Amino acids: CASSQDMTHRPNYGYTF.